This T cell receptor (beta chain) derives from a study of molecular identifiers for immune sequencing clone quantification. One entry per CDR3 protein, called by TCRdb with MiXCR from the PCR reads. The data contain fewer than 45,000 distinct CDR3 sequences, 15% to 20% of them singletons. To note about this clonotype: One end of the junction is discordant with germline, which a read error may explain.

The CDR3 spans 15 residues. Germline lookup yields CDR1 MGHDK and CDR2 SYGVNS. The rearrangement uses TRBV25-1 and TRBJ2-7; TRBD2 aligns across 14 bases. Sequencing was done on a sample of naive CD8+ T cells from blood, with Jurkat cell RNA spiked in. Indicated subset: FACS-sorted CD8+CD4-CCR7+CD45RA+ naive T cells. The sequence was collected from a human donor in good health. Some libraries in this study had Jurkat cell RNA spiked in. CDR3 loop: CAGSESGTSGRNWYF. CDR3 nucleotides: TGTGCCGGCAGTGAATCAGGGACTAGCGGGAGAAATTGGTACTTC.